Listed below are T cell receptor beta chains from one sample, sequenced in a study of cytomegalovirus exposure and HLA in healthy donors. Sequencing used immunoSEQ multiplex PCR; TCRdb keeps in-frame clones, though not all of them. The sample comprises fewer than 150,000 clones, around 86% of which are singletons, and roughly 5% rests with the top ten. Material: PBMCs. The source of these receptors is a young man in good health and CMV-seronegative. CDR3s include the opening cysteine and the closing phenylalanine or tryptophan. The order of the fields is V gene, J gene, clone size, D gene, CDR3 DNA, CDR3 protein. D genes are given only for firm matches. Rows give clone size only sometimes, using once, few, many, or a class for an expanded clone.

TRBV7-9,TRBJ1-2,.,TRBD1,TGTGCCAGCAGCTTACGGGACAGGGTAACCCTTAACTATGGCTACACCTTC,CASSLRDRVTLNYGYTF
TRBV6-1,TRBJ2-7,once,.,TGTGCCAGCAGGGCGACTAGCTCCTACGAGCAGTACTTC,CASRATSSYEQYF
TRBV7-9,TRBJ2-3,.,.,TGTGCCAGCATCGGGAGTAGCACAGATACGCAGTATTTT,CASIGSSTDTQYF
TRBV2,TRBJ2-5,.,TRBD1,TGTGCCAGCAGTGACTACAGGGGGCAGTTAGAGACCCAGTACTTC,CASSDYRGQLETQYF
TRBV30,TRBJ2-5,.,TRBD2,TGTGCCTGGAGTCCGGGACTAGCGGGATCGACCCAGTACTTC,CAWSPGLAGSTQYF
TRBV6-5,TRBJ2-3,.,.,TGTGCCAGCAGGGCTGGCGGTTACAATACGCAGTATTTT,CASRAGGYNTQYF
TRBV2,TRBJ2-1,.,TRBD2,TGTGCCAGCCTTAGCGGGGGGGCAGGTGAGCAGTTCTTC,CASLSGGAGEQFF
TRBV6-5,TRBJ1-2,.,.,TGTGCCAGCACCTCGATAGACAGGAGCCTCTATGGCTACACCTTC,CASTSIDRSLYGYTF
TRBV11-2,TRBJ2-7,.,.,TGTGCCAGCAGCCGAAGTGACAACTCCTACGAGCAGTACTTC,CASSRSDNSYEQYF
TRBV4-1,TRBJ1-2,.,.,TGCGCCAGCAGCCAAGAAAGGGGGGGAGGCTACACCTTC,CASSQERGGGYTF
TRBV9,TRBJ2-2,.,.,TGTGCCAGCAGCGTAGCGGGGACCGGGGAGCTGTTTTTT,CASSVAGTGELFF
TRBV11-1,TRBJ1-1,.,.,TGTGCCAGCAGCACGACCCAGGGGCGCGTGCGAGCTTTCTTT,CASSTTQGRVRAFF
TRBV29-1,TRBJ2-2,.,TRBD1,TGCAGCGTTGGGGGGACAGGGGGCACCGGGGAGCTGTTTTTT,CSVGGTGGTGELFF
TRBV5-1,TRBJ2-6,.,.,TGCGCCAGCAGCTTCCTGCCCGCGGGTGGCTCTGGGGCCAACGTCCTGACTTTC,CASSFLPAGGSGANVLTF
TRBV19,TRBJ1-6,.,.,TGTGCCAGTAGTATAAGTCGGGACACCAATTCACCCCTCCACTTT,CASSISRDTNSPLHF
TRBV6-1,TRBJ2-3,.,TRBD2,TGTGCCAGCAGTGAGGGGACTAGCGCCGGTACGCAGTATTTT,CASSEGTSAGTQYF
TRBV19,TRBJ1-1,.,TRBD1,TGTGCCAGTAGTATCCTTGACAGGGCGGACACTGAAGCTTTCTTT,CASSILDRADTEAFF
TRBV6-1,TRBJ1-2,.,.,TGTGCCAGCAGGGGATTGGGAGGCGACTATGGCTACACCTTC,CASRGLGGDYGYTF
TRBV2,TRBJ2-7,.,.,TGTGCCAGCAGACAGGCCCTCTCCTACGAGCAGTACTTC,CASRQALSYEQYF
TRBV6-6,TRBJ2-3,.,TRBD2,TGTGCCAGCAGTCGAAATGCGGGAGGGAGAGATACGCAGTATTTT,CASSRNAGGRDTQYF
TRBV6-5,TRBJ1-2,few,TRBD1,TGTGCCAGCAAGGGACAGGGGGCTTGGGGCTACACCTTC,CASKGQGAWGYTF
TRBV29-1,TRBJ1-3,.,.,TGCAGCGTCACAGGGCTTGGAAACACCATATATTTT,CSVTGLGNTIYF
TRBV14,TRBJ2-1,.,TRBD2,TGTGCCAGCAGCCACGCCTTAGCGGGGGGCCTCCCCTATGAGCAGTTCTTC,CASSHALAGGLPYEQFF
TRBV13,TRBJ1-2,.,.,TGTGCCAGCAGTCAACGAGGGGGCTATGGCTACACCTTC,CASSQRGGYGYTF
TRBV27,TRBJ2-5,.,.,TGTGCCAGCAGTTTTAAAGAGACCCAGTACTTC,CASSFKETQYF